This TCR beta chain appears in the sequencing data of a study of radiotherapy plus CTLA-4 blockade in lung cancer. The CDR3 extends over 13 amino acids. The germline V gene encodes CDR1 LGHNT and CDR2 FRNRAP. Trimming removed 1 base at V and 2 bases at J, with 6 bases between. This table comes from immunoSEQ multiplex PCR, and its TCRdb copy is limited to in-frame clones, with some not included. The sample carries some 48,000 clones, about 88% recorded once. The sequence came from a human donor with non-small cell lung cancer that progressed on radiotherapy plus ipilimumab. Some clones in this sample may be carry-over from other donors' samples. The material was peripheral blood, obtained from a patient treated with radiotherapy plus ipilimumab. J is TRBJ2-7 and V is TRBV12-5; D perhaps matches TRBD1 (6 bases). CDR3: CASGLGGPYEQYF. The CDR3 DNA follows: TGTGCTAGTGGTTTGGGGGGGCCCTACGAGCAGTACTTC. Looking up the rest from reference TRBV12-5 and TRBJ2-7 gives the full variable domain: DARVTQTPRHKVTEMGQEVTMRCQPILGHNTVFWYRQTMMQGLELLAYFRNRAPLDDSGMPKDRFSAEMPDATLATLKIQPSEPRDSAVYFCASGLGGPYEQYFGPGTRLTVT.